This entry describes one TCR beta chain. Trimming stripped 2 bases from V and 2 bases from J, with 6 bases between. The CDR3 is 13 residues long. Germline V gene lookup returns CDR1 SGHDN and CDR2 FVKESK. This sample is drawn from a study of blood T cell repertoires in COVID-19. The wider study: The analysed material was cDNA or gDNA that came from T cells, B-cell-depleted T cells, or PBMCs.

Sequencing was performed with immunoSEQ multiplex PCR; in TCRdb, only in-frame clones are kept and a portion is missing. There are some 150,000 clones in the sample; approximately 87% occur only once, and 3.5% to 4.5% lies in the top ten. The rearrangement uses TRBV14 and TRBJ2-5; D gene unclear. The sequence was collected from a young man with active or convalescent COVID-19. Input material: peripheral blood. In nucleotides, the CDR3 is TGTGCCAGCAGCCAATTCCATCAAGAGACCCAGTACTTC. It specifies CASSQFHQETQYF. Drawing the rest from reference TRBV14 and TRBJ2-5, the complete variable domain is EAGVTQFPSHSVIEKGQTVTLRCDPISGHDNLYWYRRVMGKEIKFLLHFVKESKQDESGMPNNRFLAERTGGTYSTLKVQPAELEDSGVYFCASSQFHQETQYFGPGTRLLVL.